The TCR beta chain under discussion was sequenced for a study of blood T cell repertoires in COVID-19. Study as a whole: From T cells, B-cell-depleted T cells, or PBMCs came the material, which was cDNA or gDNA.

The CDR3 contains 13 residues. V was pared by 3 bases and J by 4 bases, with 2 bases of the junction left unmatched. Germline V CDR1 and CDR2: GTSNPN, SVGIG (reference sequence). Assay: immunoSEQ multiplex PCR; the TCRdb copy retains only in-frame clones and omits some. The sample holds 200,000 to 250,000 clones, about 85% seen once. Sequences were obtained from PBMCs or T cells enriched from blood (not recorded which). The V call is TRBV30, the J call TRBJ1-5; 8 nucleotides line up with TRBD1. This receptor was identified in a man in his thirties or forties who had recovered from COVID-19. CDR3 protein: CAWSGQGNQPQHF. The CDR3 region has the DNA TGTGCCTGGAGCGGACAGGGTAATCAGCCCCAGCATTTT.